This T cell receptor beta chain was recorded in a study of OX40 agonist ivuxolimab in advanced cancers. On the study more broadly: Patients received ivuxolimab, an agonistic anti-OX40 (CD134) antibody.

TCRdb keeps only in-frame clones here, not all; method: immunoSEQ multiplex PCR. The sample has more than 45,000 clones; over 75% are singletons. The V gene lost 4 bases and the J gene lost 1 base, with 1 base spanning the gap. In germline, CDR1 is SGHTA, CDR2 FQGNSA. The CDR3 spans 11 residues. On this clone itself: The antigen is not known.

Broader study findings: In the 0.1 to 3.0 mg/kg range, CD4+ and CD8+ blood T cells had expanded clonally by week 6.

The rearrangement links TRBV7-2 to TRBJ2-5, with D unresolved. The TCR was taken from an adult with an advanced solid tumor such as melanoma, head and neck, liver or kidney cancer. Sequenced here: CD4+ or CD8+ T cells sorted from blood, sampled in a trial of the OX40 agonist ivuxolimab. The DNA of the CDR3 is TGTGCCAGCAGCTCCCAAGAGACCCAGTACTTC. It yields the protein CASSSQETQYF.